The 24 T cell receptor beta chains below all came from one sample that was sequenced in a study of Ad26.COV2.S vaccination and SARS-CoV-2 variants. Treatment noted: roughly 18 received Ad26.COV2.S at low or high dose, single or two shots; roughly five received placebo; per-sample allocation not given. Samples analyzed were those drawn on day 63 after the first vaccine or placebo injection. Libraries were prepared by immunoSEQ multiplex PCR; TCRdb keeps only in-frame clonotypes and omits some of them. This repertoire shows around 380,000 clones, around 85% found once; its top ten account for approximately 3.7%. This sample comprised peripheral blood, obtained in a trial of Ad26.COV2.S vaccine versus placebo. The receptors originated from a person aged 18-65 years who received the Ad26.COV2.S COVID-19 vaccine or a placebo.

This sequence joins TRBV6-6 and TRBJ1-5; possible D gene TRBD1, 5 bases. The germline V gene encodes CDR1 MNHNY and CDR2 SVGAGI (reference sequence). The V end was cut by 0 bases, the J end by 6 bases, with 15 bases between. This CDR3 has 16 amino acids. The CDR3 region has the DNA TGTGCCAGCAGTTACTCTCAGGGTATGATTCCTCAGCCCCAGCATTTT. Translated, it gives CASSYSQGMIPQPQHF.

The rearrangement uses TRBV3-1 (or the pseudogene TRBV3-2) and TRBJ2-5; D unresolved. Between the trimmed V and J ends, which lost 0 bases and 5 bases, there was a span of 16 bases. The CDR3 has 16 amino acids. CDR1 and CDR2 (germline): LGHDT, YNNKEL (reference sequence). CDR3 sequence (DNA): TGTGCCAGCAGCCAAGATTCCGGGTTGGAGTGGGAGACCCAGTACTTC. Translation gives CASSQDSGLEWETQYF.

The V call is TRBV27, the J call TRBJ2-1, with TRBD2 matching 9 bases. CDR1 MNHEY and CDR2 SMNVEV come from the germline V gene (reference sequence). This CDR3 has 13 amino acids. V shed 10 bases and J 2 bases; nucleotides not matched to a gene: 3. The CDR3 coding sequence is TGTGCCACCGCGGGGGGGCCCTACAATGAGCAGTTCTTC. This encodes CATAGGPYNEQFF.

The V call is TRBV20-1, the J call TRBJ2-4, with D hard to call. The germline V and J ends were trimmed by 3 bases and 0 bases, with 12 bases remaining between them. This CDR3 has 15 amino acids. Germline CDR1 reads DFQATT; CDR2 reads SNEGSKA (reference sequence). Here the CDR3 reads CSASHGLLAKNIQYF. CDR3 DNA: TGCAGTGCTAGTCATGGGCTTCTAGCCAAAAACATTCAGTACTTC.

The gene calls are TRBV6-1 and TRBJ1-2; 10 nucleotides match TRBD1. The CDR3 sequence is 16 residues long. Germline CDR1 and CDR2: MNHNS and SASEGT. The J segment lost 8 bases and the V segment lost 0 bases, leaving 9 bases of the junction unmatched. The CDR3 loop reads CASSEAEGQGYRGYTF. The CDR3 nucleotides are TGTGCCAGCAGTGAAGCGGAGGGACAGGGGTACAGGGGCTACACCTTC.

A word on this clone: Other DNA sequences in the sample encode the same CDR3. The V gene is TRBV5-1, the J gene TRBJ2-2; 10 nucleotides agree with TRBD1. Germline V gives CDR1 SGHRS, CDR2 YFSETQ. CDR3 length equals 14 residues. Losses at the gene ends were 2 bases for V and 6 bases for J; bases not matched to a gene: 1. CDR3 DNA sequence: TGCGCCAGCAGCTTTGGGACAGGGGCCGGGGAGCTGTTTTTT. Translating it yields CASSFGTGAGELFF.

This clone was seen just once. The gene calls are TRBV20-1 and TRBJ2-7; D possibly corresponds to TRBD1 (5 bases). Per the germline V gene, CDR1 is DFQATT and CDR2 is SNEGSKA (reference sequence). Trimming left V 4 bases short and J 6 bases short, with 10 bases between. This CDR3 is built from 11 residues. This CDR3 reads CSAKLGREQYF. DNA for the CDR3: TGCAGTGCTAAGTTGGGGCGCGAGCAGTACTTC.

This clone is a singleton in its sample. V and J are TRBV18 and TRBJ1-1; 12 bases are a match to TRBD1. The CDR3 length is 15 residues. Germline values: CDR1 KGHSH, CDR2 LQKENI. J lost 10 bases, V lost 6 bases, and 12 bases had no gene match. The CDR3 region has the DNA TGTGCCAGCTCCCCTTCCGGGACAGGGGGCTGGACAGCTTTCTTT. Its translation: CASSPSGTGGWTAFF.

The chain carries TRBV5-1 and TRBJ1-1; D possibly corresponds to TRBD1 (6 bases). CDR1 is SGHRS, CDR2 YFSETQ, per germline. This CDR3 is built from 16 residues. The V end lost 4 bases, the J end lost 3 bases, and 19 bases lay between the germline ends. The CDR3 DNA follows: TGCGCCAGCAGCGAAGTAAGGGGGGGTCGAGACACTGAAGCTTTCTTT. Protein: CASSEVRGGRDTEAFF.

About this clone itself: Other DNA sequences of this sample code for an identical CDR3. The chain couples TRBV20-1 to TRBJ2-7; D uncertain. This CDR3 is 11 amino acids long. Germline CDR1 and CDR2: DFQATT and SNEGSKA (reference sequence). V was pared by 6 bases and J by 5 bases, with 11 bases between. CDR3 nucleotides: TGCAGTGCCCGATCCACACACGAGCAGTACTTC. Protein product: CSARSTHEQYF.

This clone was seen just once. V usage is TRBV3-1 (or the pseudogene TRBV3-2) and J usage is TRBJ2-5; 9 bases fit TRBD2. The CDR3 extends over 15 amino acids. Germline assignment: CDR1 LGHDT and CDR2 YNNKEL (reference sequence). V lost 1 base, J lost 4 bases, and 4 bases stayed unmatched. CDR3 DNA: TGTGCCAGCAGCCAAGCCCTGACTAGCGGAGAGACCCAGTACTTC. Its protein product is CASSQALTSGETQYF.

The chain employs TRBV2 and TRBJ2-7; 10 bases fit TRBD1. This CDR3 is built from 13 residues. The trim removed 11 bases at V and 0 bases at J, leaving 4 bases unmatched. Germline V gene data show CDR1 as SNHLY and CDR2 as FYNNEI. CDR3 DNA sequence: TGTGCCGGTGACAGGGGGCTCTCCTACGAGCAGTACTTC. This translates into CAGDRGLSYEQYF.

This chain links TRBV9 with TRBJ2-7; no definite D call. Germline lookup yields CDR1 SGDLS and CDR2 YYNGEE. This CDR3 has 12 amino acids. Trimming shortened V by 2 bases and J by 2 bases, and 5 bases separated the two germline ends. The CDR3 here is CASSVSTYEQYF. The CDR3, as DNA: TGTGCCAGCAGCGTTAGTACCTACGAGCAGTACTTC. Full variable domain (outside the CDR3, taken from reference TRBV9 and TRBJ2-7): DSGVTQTPKHLITATGQRVTLRCSPRSGDLSVYWYQQSLDQGLQFLIQYYNGEERAKGNILERFSAQQFPDLHSELNLSSLELGDSALYFCASSVSTYEQYFGPGTRLTVT.

The chain carries TRBV6-1 and TRBJ2-3; a weak D match, TRBD1 (5 bases). V gave up 1 base and J gave up 0 bases, with 23 bases separating them. The V gene's germline CDR1 is MNHNS and CDR2 SASEGT. The CDR3 is made up of 20 amino acids. CDR3 coding DNA: TGTGCCAGCAGTGAAGTTTTGGCAGGGATTACTTTTTACAGCACAGATACGCAGTATTTT. The encoded protein is CASSEVLAGITFYSTDTQYF.

The chain employs TRBV5-1 and TRBJ1-2, with 11 nucleotides matching TRBD1. This CDR3 region has 16 residues. The J segment lost 1 base and the V segment lost 4 bases, leaving 6 bases of the junction unmatched. CDR1 SGHRS and CDR2 YFSETQ come from the germline V gene. CDR3 bases: TGCGCCAGCAGCCATGGACAGGGGGCAAGTAACTATGGCTACACCTTC. It encodes CASSHGQGASNYGYTF.

Regarding this clone: The junction does not match germline at one end; this may be a read error. The sample holds other DNA sequences that translate to the same CDR3. J is TRBJ1-2 and V is TRBV7-9, with TRBD1 matching 11 bases. The CDR3 is 15 residues long. Germline V CDR1 and CDR2: SEHNR, FQNEAQ (reference sequence). The CDR3 protein is CASSLGTGGNYGYTF. CDR3 bases: TGTGCCAGCAGTTTAGGGACAGGGGGTAACTATGGCTACACCTTC.

This chain joins TRBV7-9 and TRBJ1-3; possible D gene TRBD1, 6 bases. This CDR3 region has 15 residues. V lost 4 bases to trimming and J lost 4 bases, with 14 bases between them. Per germline, CDR1 SEHNR and CDR2 FQNEAQ (reference sequence). For the CDR3, the DNA is TGTGCCAGCAGCTCCTGGGGGCTTAGAGGAAACACCATATATTTT. It encodes CASSSWGLRGNTIYF.

V is TRBV7-2 and J is TRBJ2-3; D not certain. V lost 0 bases to trimming and J lost 0 bases, with 4 bases between them. CDR3 length: 14 amino acids. Germline V gene data show CDR1 as SGHTA and CDR2 as FQGNSA. CDR3: CASSLASSTDTQYF. For the CDR3, the DNA is TGTGCCAGCAGCTTAGCTTCTAGCACAGATACGCAGTATTTT.

This chain joins TRBV10-3 and TRBJ2-7; no definite D call. Germline values: CDR1 ENHRY, CDR2 SYGVKD. The CDR3 is 13 amino acids. Trimming pared 5 bases from V and 1 base from J, leaving 9 bases between. CDR3 residues: CAISPGISYEQYF. The CDR3 DNA reads TGTGCCATCAGTCCAGGAATTTCCTACGAGCAGTACTTC.

This chain uses TRBV19 with TRBJ1-1, with D tentatively TRBD1 (5 bases). Trimming took 5 bases from V and 1 from J, leaving 23 bases between them. The CDR3 contains 18 residues. CDR1 LNHDA and CDR2 SQIVND come from the germline V gene (reference sequence). The DNA for the CDR3 is TGTGCCAGTAGTGGCCCTATATGGAAAACGGGGACGAACACTGAAGCTTTCTTT. Its protein product is CASSGPIWKTGTNTEAFF.

The genes are TRBV27 and TRBJ2-2, with a tentative D call TRBD2 (5 bases). V lost 6 bases and J 5 bases, leaving 10 bases between the germline ends. The germline CDR1 and CDR2 sequences are MNHEY and SMNVEV (reference sequence). CDR3 length equals 13 residues. CDR3 in amino acids: CASRDEGTGELFF. DNA of the CDR3: TGTGCCAGCAGGGATGAGGGTACCGGGGAGCTGTTTTTT.

This clone was found a few times. The chain links TRBV5-1 to TRBJ2-2; TRBD1 matches 10 bases. The ends lost 3 bases at V and 7 bases at J; junction bases unmatched: 9. The CDR3 covers 16 residues. CDR1 is SGHRS and CDR2 is YFSETQ in the germline V gene. CDR3 sequence (DNA): TGCGCCAGCAGCTCCTCCGGGACAGGGGAACACGGGGAGCTGTTTTTT. It specifies CASSSSGTGEHGELFF.

The CDR3 reads CASSLAYRVTEAFF. The CDR3 nucleotides read TGTGCCAGCAGCCTCGCGTACAGAGTCACTGAAGCTTTCTTT. The chain carries TRBV7-2 and TRBJ1-1; D is unclear. Germline-derived CDR1 and CDR2 are SGHTA and FQGNSA. The CDR3 has 14 residues. V was trimmed by 5 bases and J by 4 bases, leaving 14 bases between them.

This clone appeared a few times. V usage is TRBV27 and J usage is TRBJ1-4; a possible D gene is TRBD1 (6 bases). V lost 5 bases and J 8 bases, leaving 18 bases between the germline ends. This CDR3 comprises 15 residues. Per germline, CDR1 MNHEY and CDR2 SMNVEV (reference sequence). In DNA, the CDR3 is TGTGCCAGCAGTCCCGGGGGGGCGCCTGGAGAAAAACTGTTTTTT. Protein sequence: CASSPGGAPGEKLFF.